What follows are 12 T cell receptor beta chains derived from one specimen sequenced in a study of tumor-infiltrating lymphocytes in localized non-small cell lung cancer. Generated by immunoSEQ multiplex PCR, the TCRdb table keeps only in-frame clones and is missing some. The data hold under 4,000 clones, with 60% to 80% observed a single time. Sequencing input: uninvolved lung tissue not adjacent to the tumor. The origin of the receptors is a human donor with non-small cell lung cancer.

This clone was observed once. CDR3 DNA: TGTGCCAGCAGCCCCCGGACAGGGCGAGTGGTAGACAGGGCAGATACGCAGTATTTT. Protein sequence: CASSPRTGRVVDRADTQYF. The V and J genes are TRBV4-2 and TRBJ2-3, with 8 bases that match TRBD1. The CDR3 has 19 residues. The germline V gene encodes CDR1 LGHNA and CDR2 YNFKEQ. J lost 4 bases, V lost 4 bases, and 19 bases had no gene match.

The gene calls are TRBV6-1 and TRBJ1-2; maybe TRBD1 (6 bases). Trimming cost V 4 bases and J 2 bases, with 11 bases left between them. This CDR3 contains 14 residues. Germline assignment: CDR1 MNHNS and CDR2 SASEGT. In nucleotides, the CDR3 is TGTGCCAGCAGTGCGACAGGAGTAAACTATGGCTACACCTTC. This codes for CASSATGVNYGYTF.

This CDR3 is CASSHTSTGGYEQYF. DNA of the CDR3: TGTGCCAGCAGTCACACCTCGACAGGGGGCTACGAGCAGTACTTC. The gene calls are TRBV6-5 and TRBJ2-5; TRBD1 agrees at 9 bases. The J call is in doubt because the DNA end fits TRBJ2-7 better. The CDR3 consists of 15 residues. Germline CDR1 MNHEY, CDR2 SVGAGI.

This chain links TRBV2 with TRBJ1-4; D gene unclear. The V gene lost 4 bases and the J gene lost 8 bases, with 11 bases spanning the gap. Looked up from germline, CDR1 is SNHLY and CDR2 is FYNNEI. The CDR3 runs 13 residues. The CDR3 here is CASSGGREEKLFF. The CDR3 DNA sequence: TGTGCCAGCAGTGGCGGACGGGAGGAAAAACTGTTTTTT.

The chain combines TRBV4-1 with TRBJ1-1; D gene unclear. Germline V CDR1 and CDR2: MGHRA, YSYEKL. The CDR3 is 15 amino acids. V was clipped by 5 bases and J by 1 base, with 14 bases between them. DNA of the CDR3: TGCGCCAGCAGCTACCCGGACCGAACGAACACTGAAGCTTTCTTT. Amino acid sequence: CASSYPDRTNTEAFF.

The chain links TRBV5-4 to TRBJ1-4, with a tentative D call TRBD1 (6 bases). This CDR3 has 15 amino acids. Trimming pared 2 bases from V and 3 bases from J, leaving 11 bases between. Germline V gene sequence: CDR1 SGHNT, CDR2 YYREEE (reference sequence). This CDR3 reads CASSLTQGPNEKLFF. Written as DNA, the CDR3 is TGTGCCAGCAGCTTAACACAGGGTCCTAATGAAAAACTGTTTTTT.

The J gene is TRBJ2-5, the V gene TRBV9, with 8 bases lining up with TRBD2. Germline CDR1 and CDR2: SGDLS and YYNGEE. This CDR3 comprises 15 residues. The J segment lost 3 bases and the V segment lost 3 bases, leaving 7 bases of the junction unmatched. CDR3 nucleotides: TGTGCCAGCAGCGCGAGCGGGGGCAAAGAAGAGACCCAGTACTTC. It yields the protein CASSASGGKEETQYF.

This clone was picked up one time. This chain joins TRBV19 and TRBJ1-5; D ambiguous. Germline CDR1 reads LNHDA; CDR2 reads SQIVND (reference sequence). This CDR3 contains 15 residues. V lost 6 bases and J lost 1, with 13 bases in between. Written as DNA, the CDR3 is TGTGCCAGTAGCAAGGCCGGCGCGAGCAATCAGCCCCAGCATTTT. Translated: CASSKAGASNQPQHF.

The chain's CDR3 is CASSQGLAGGKQYF. CDR3 DNA: TGTGCCAGCAGCCAAGGACTAGCGGGGGGGAAGCAGTACTTC. The chain has TRBV5-8 and TRBJ2-7; 15 nucleotides match TRBD2. The CDR3 extends over 14 amino acids. The V gene's germline CDR1 is SGHTS and CDR2 YDEGEE. The V and J ends lost 4 bases and 8 bases, in that order; junction bases with no gene match: 4. Variable domain in full (rest from reference TRBV5-8 and TRBJ2-7): EAGVTQSPTHLIKTRGQQATLRCSPISGHTSVYWYQQALGLGLQFLLWYDEGEERNRGNFPPRFSGRQFPNYSSELNVNALELEDSALYLCASSQGLAGGKQYFGPGTRLTVT.

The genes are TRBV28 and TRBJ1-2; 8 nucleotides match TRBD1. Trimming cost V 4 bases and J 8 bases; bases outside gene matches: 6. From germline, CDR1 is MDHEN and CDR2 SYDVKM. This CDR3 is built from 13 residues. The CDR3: CASSSQGARGYTF. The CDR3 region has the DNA TGTGCCAGCAGTTCCCAGGGGGCACGAGGCTACACCTTC.

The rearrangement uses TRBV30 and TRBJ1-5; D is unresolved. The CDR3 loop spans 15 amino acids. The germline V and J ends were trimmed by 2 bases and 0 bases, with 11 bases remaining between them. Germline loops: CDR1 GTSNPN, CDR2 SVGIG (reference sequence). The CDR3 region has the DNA TGTGCCTGGAGTTTGGCGGATTATAGCAATCAGCCCCAGCATTTT. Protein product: CAWSLADYSNQPQHF. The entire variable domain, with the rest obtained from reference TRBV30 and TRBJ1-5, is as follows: SQTIHQWPATLVQPVGSPLSLECTVEGTSNPNLYWYRQAAGRGLQLLFYSVGIGQISSEVPQNLSASRPQDRQFILSSKKLLLSDSGFYLCAWSLADYSNQPQHFGDGTRLSIL.

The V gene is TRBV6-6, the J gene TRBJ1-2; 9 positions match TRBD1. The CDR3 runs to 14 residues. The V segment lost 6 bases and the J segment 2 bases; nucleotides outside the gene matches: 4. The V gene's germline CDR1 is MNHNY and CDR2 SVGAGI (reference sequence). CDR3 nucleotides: TGTGCCAGCAGGGGACAGGGAGCCAACTATGGCTACACCTTC. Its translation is CASRGQGANYGYTF.